The 16 T cell receptor beta chains listed next were all sequenced from one sample in a study of CD8+ T cells in alopecia areata. The treatment was: oral pan-JAK inhibitor, 5-10 mg twice daily. RNA, once extracted, was reverse transcribed into cDNA for use as the sequencing template. Repertoires were generated with immunoSEQ multiplex PCR, while TCRdb's copy carries only in-frame clones and drops some. The repertoire has some 220,000 clones, less than 75% of them found once; the top ten carry 1.6%. The source was CD4+ T cells sorted from blood, collected at week 4, from a patient treated with tofacitinib. Source of these receptors: a human donor with alopecia areata.

The chain couples TRBV30 to TRBJ1-1; D is ambiguous. Between the trimmed V and J ends, which lost 4 bases and 0 bases, there was a span of 12 bases. The CDR3 spans 14 residues. Per germline, CDR1 GTSNPN and CDR2 SVGIG (reference sequence). CDR3 loop: CAWTSRTMNTEAFF. The DNA for the CDR3 is TGTGCCTGGACGTCTCGCACAATGAACACTGAAGCTTTCTTT.

The chain employs TRBV6-6 and TRBJ1-1; tentative D call: TRBD1 (6 bases). The V and J ends lost 2 bases and 4 bases respectively, with 11 bases between them. This CDR3 comprises 14 residues. Germline-derived CDR1 and CDR2 are MNHNY and SVGAGI (reference sequence). Here the CDR3 reads CASSYRGIGTEAFF. CDR3 in DNA: TGTGCCAGCAGTTACAGGGGGATTGGCACTGAAGCTTTCTTT.

Only a few counts were recorded for this clone. The rearrangement joins TRBV10-3 to TRBJ2-1; D gene unclear. V was shortened by 2 bases and J by 5 bases, with 13 bases between the two germline ends. Germline lookup yields CDR1 ENHRY and CDR2 SYGVKD. The CDR3 covers 15 residues. CDR3 DNA sequence: TGTGCCATCAGTGAGCATACACACTCTCACAATGAGCAGTTCTTC. Translated: CAISEHTHSHNEQFF.

This clone was recorded a few times. The sample has other DNA sequences that encode this CDR3 too. This sequence joins TRBV5-1 and TRBJ2-7; the D gene is possibly TRBD1 (5 bases). This CDR3 contains 14 residues. The germline V and J ends were trimmed by 0 bases and 1 base, with 8 bases remaining between them. CDR1 is SGHRS and CDR2 is YFSETQ in the germline V gene. CDR3 amino acids: CASSLGAGSYEQYF. CDR3 coding DNA: TGCGCCAGCAGCTTGGGGGCAGGGTCCTACGAGCAGTACTTC.

V is TRBV27 and J is TRBJ1-5; D unresolved. Germline CDR1 and CDR2: MNHEY and SMNVEV (reference sequence). CDR3 length equals 13 residues. V lost 8 bases and J lost 0, with 8 bases in between. CDR3 coding DNA: TGTGCCAGCGGGGAATATAGCAATCAGCCCCAGCATTTT. Translation: CASGEYSNQPQHF.

This chain links TRBV20-1 with TRBJ2-7; maybe TRBD2 (5 bases). The CDR3 runs to 11 residues. The germline V and J ends were trimmed by 6 bases and 7 bases, with 13 bases remaining between them. Germline CDR1 reads DFQATT; CDR2 reads SNEGSKA (reference sequence). CDR3 bases: TGCAGTGCCGCACGGGGTGAAGAGCAGTACTTC. Translation gives CSAARGEEQYF.

The genes are TRBV7-6 and TRBJ2-1, with TRBD1 identical over 10 bases. V was pared by 5 bases and J by 5 bases, with 6 bases of the junction left unmatched. Germline assignment: CDR1 SGHVS and CDR2 FNYEAQ. This CDR3 is 15 amino acids long. CDR3 DNA: TGTGCCAGCAGCCAGGGACAGGGGAAACACAATGAGCAGTTCTTC. Translated: CASSQGQGKHNEQFF.

The chain couples TRBV29-1 to TRBJ2-3, with 9 nucleotides matching TRBD2. J gave up 3 bases and V 6 bases, and 7 bases lay outside the gene matches. The CDR3 runs to 14 residues. Germline assignment: CDR1 SQVTM and CDR2 ANQGSEA. CDR3 sequence reads: CSVPSGGMTDTQYF. CDR3 DNA: TGCAGCGTCCCCAGCGGGGGGATGACAGATACGCAGTATTTT.

The V call is TRBV7-2, the J call TRBJ1-2; TRBD1 matches at 8 bases. V was pared by 5 bases and J by 2 bases, with 7 bases of the junction left unmatched. Germline V lookup: CDR1 SGHTA, CDR2 FQGNSA. The CDR3 extends over 15 amino acids. CDR3 bases: TGTGCCAGCAGCCCCGGACAGGGCATAAACTATGGCTACACCTTC. Residues: CASSPGQGINYGYTF.

V and J are TRBV7-8 and TRBJ1-5; no firm D call. The CDR3 is 13 residues long. V was pared by 5 bases and J by 1 base, with 6 bases between. Looked up from germline, CDR1 is SGHVS and CDR2 is FQNEAQ. CDR3 loop: CASSDRSNQPQHF. The CDR3 DNA follows: TGTGCCAGCAGCGATAGAAGCAATCAGCCCCAGCATTTT.

This chain links TRBV5-6 with TRBJ2-5; D is undetermined. Looked up from germline, CDR1 is SGHDT and CDR2 is YYEEEE. The CDR3 contains 15 residues. V shed 4 bases and J shed 3 bases, with 16 bases lying between them. In nucleotides, the CDR3 is TGTGCCAGCAGCCGAATGTCTGCAGGCAAAGAGACCCAGTACTTC. Translated: CASSRMSAGKETQYF.

J is TRBJ2-7 and V is TRBV30; the D call may be TRBD1 or TRBD2 (5 bases each). CDR1 and CDR2 from the germline V gene are GTSNPN and SVGIG (reference sequence). Trimming pared 0 bases from V and 3 bases from J, leaving 12 bases between. This CDR3 has 14 residues. This CDR3 is CAWSVSGTRYEQYF. CDR3 nucleotides: TGTGCCTGGAGTGTGTCCGGGACCCGCTACGAGCAGTACTTC.

The genes are TRBV4-3 and TRBJ1-5, with D maybe TRBD1 (6 bases). CDR1 is LGHNA, CDR2 YSLEER, per germline. This CDR3 is 15 amino acids long. The V and J ends lost 0 bases and 7 bases respectively, with 13 bases between them. The CDR3 DNA sequence: TGCGCCAGCAGCCAAGAACCAGGGGCGGGCCAGCCCCAGCATTTT. Translation: CASSQEPGAGQPQHF.

V and J are TRBV9 and TRBJ1-1, with D possibly TRBD1 on 6 matching bases. Germline values: CDR1 SGDLS, CDR2 YYNGEE. The CDR3 spans 13 residues. The V end lost 4 bases, the J end lost 11 bases, and 18 bases lay between the germline ends. The CDR3 loop reads CASSPSSRTDAFF. CDR3 coding DNA: TGTGCCAGCAGCCCTAGCTCGCGGACAGACGCTTTCTTT.

This chain uses TRBV11-2 with TRBJ1-1; 7 bases are shared with TRBD1. Per germline, CDR1 SGHAT and CDR2 FQNNGV. This CDR3 contains 16 residues. The trim removed 4 bases at V and 4 bases at J, leaving 12 bases unmatched. The CDR3 DNA reads TGTGCCAGCAGCTCAAGACAGGGTTGGGTCGGCACTGAAGCTTTCTTT. As protein: CASSSRQGWVGTEAFF. The complete variable domain, with remaining parts taken from reference TRBV11-2 and TRBJ1-1, reads EAGVAQSPRYKIIEKRQSVAFWCNPISGHATLYWYQQILGQGPKLLIQFQNNGVVDDSQLPKDRFSAERLKGVDSTLKIQPAKLEDSAVYLCASSSRQGWVGTEAFFGQGTRLTVV.

The chain uses TRBV4-3 and TRBJ1-6; D uncertain. Germline V gives CDR1 LGHNA, CDR2 YSLEER. V lost 4 bases and J 7 bases, leaving 11 bases between the germline ends. The CDR3 runs to 14 residues. The CDR3 spells CASSLGLENSPLHF. The CDR3 DNA is TGCGCCAGCAGCCTCGGACTCGAGAATTCACCCCTCCACTTT.